This T cell receptor (beta chain) was observed in a study of T cells in Graves' hyperthyroidism and ophthalmopathy (dated by TCRdb to about 2019). Broadly, across the study: Peripheral blood was sampled at the time of initial diagnosis, prior to any treatment. To identify TCR V-J signatures that set the groups apart, the researchers used a discovery cohort of 100 or so patients, made up of 40 to 45 with Graves' ophthalmopathy and about 59 with stable Graves' hyperthyroidism. An independent validation cohort of about 19 hyperthyroidism patients and 17 patients who later progressed to ophthalmopathy tested prospective prediction of ophthalmopathy. The roughly 100 discovery patients were randomly divided into training and test sets at a 7:3 ratio. In about 6 Graves' hyperthyroidism patients, the study also compared T-cell repertoires from thyroid tissue with T-cell repertoires from blood. Following sampling, methimazole starting at 30 mg daily was given to hyperthyroidism patients, and high-dose intravenous methylprednisolone was given to ophthalmopathy patients. The paper describes TCR Vbeta CDR3 sequencing of roughly 130 peripheral blood samples, made up of some 42 ophthalmopathy patients, approximately 73 hyperthyroidism patients and some 17 progressor patients. Broad study findings and their caveats: In cross-validation, a model built on a 13 V-J signature told ophthalmopathy apart from stable hyperthyroidism with 87.88% sensitivity and roughly 82% specificity, and in testing the same model reached 80%/75%. In validation, the model predicted progression to ophthalmopathy a median of approximately 6.6 months before onset, with roughly 71% sensitivity and 72.22% specificity. Sample size was not statistically predetermined, and blinding of investigators to group allocation was not performed. Most expanded thyroid clonotypes (frequency above 0.001) were also detected in blood, suggesting blood repertoires may reflect thyroid immune responses.

The TCR beta CDR3 regions were amplified from RNA transcripts. For the first round of RT-PCR on the TCR CDR3, the HTBI primer set was used together with the Qiagen OneStep RT-PCR kit. Libraries were constructed in a second round of multiplex PCR, after which size selection and purification were carried out. Sequencing of the libraries was done on an Illumina HiSeq2000 using paired-end 100 bp reads. Turning to the authors' computational methods: SOAPnuke was used to process the raw data, with reads discarded if the reads contained adapters or uncalled bases, had a mean Phred below 15, or lacked an exact constant-primer or identifier match. COPE v1.2.5 was used to merge high-quality paired reads, and clonotypes were defined as unique nucleotide sequences. MiTCR v1.1 was used to align clonotypes to the IMGT TRBV, TRBD and TRBJ reference segments. The analysis included only V-J combinations with a frequency above 0.0001, which together covered approximately 99% of the repertoires. A TCS score was defined as the ratio between F50 (clonal expansion) and ExV (chaos), using BLOSUM62-based TCRdist between CDR3 peptides within each V-J. Welch's t-statistics and random forest reduced just over 500 V-J features to roughly 13, which were used in a naive Bayes classifier (R e1071). TCRdb's own reprocessing of the public reads used fastp at Q25 and MiXCR and kept productive beta chains. Each entry merges the rows of one CDR3 protein and shows their most common DNA and genes. The V and J calls were not made by the authors but by TCRdb's processing. This sample holds about 560,000 distinct CDR3 sequences; over 15% were observed only once. In total, the top ten clones hold roughly 18% of the sample.

Stable Graves' hyperthyroidism was defined as no progression to ophthalmopathy during 18 months of follow-up. Hyperthyroidism patients were newly diagnosed, had a disease duration of under 2 months, and were aged 18 to 65 years. The study excluded patients with uncontrolled infections, other autoimmune diseases, pregnancy or lactation. Diagnoses were established on the basis of clinical symptoms, serum thyroxine and TRAb, thyroid ultrasound, and orbital computed tomography. Ficoll-Paque density gradient centrifugation was used to isolate PBMCs from 8 to 10 ml of fresh peripheral blood. Trizol reagent was used to extract total RNA, and RNA quality was then checked on an Agilent 2100 Bioanalyzer. Concerning this clonotype itself: The clone's antigen remains unknown. Base quality data are lacking; no much larger clone is found one base away.

The CDR3, from cysteine to phenylalanine, totals 15 residues. Only CDR3 DNA remains: 45 bases, in frame from the first base. The V and J ends are trimmed by 3 bases and 3 bases, leaving 15 bases between them. The germline V gene encodes CDR1 MNHEY and CDR2 SMNVEV (reference sequence). The sequence is built from TRBV27 and TRBJ2-7; the D segment cannot be called with confidence. This receptor was taken from a woman aged 18 to 35 with Graves' hyperthyroidism. The source material was blood. The CDR3 sequence is CASSLSGPAFYEQYF. In nucleotide form, the sequence is TGTGCCAGCAGTTTGTCTGGACCCGCCTTCTACGAGCAGTACTTC.